The 23 T cell receptor beta chains in this list originate from one sample, sequenced in a study of blood T cell repertoires in COVID-19. Clones were read by immunoSEQ multiplex PCR, and TCRdb kept only the in-frame ones, dropping some. The sample lists about 230,000 clones, approximately 88% seen once, with roughly 2.3% in the top ten. The sequencing input was PBMCs or T cells enriched from blood (not recorded which). The source of these receptors is a woman in her thirties or forties with acute COVID-19.

J is TRBJ2-2 and V is TRBV11-2; 10 bases fit TRBD2. CDR1 and CDR2 from the germline V gene are SGHAT and FQNNGV. The CDR3 runs 18 residues. Losses at the gene ends were 1 base for V and 4 bases for J; bases not matched to a gene: 9. For the CDR3, the DNA is TGTGCCAGCAGCTTAGGGGCTAGCGGGAGTAGGGCCACCGGGGAGCTGTTTTTT. This gives the protein CASSLGASGSRATGELFF.

The chain recombines TRBV18 with TRBJ1-5; the match to TRBD1 covers 9 bases. The length of the CDR3 is 15 residues. V shed 3 bases, J shed 1 base, and the junction held 1 base outside the gene matches. Looked up from germline, CDR1 is KGHSH and CDR2 is LQKENI. For the CDR3, the DNA is TGTGCCAGCTCACCCGGGACAGGGAGCAATCAGCCCCAGCATTTT. It encodes CASSPGTGSNQPQHF.

This chain joins TRBV19 and TRBJ1-5, with 9 bases matching TRBD1. Germline trimming cut 3 bases from V and 6 bases from J; bases unmatched to any gene: 12. Germline loops: CDR1 LNHDA, CDR2 SQIVND (reference sequence). CDR3 length: 17 amino acids. CDR3 amino acids: CASSIRPGTGRSQPQHF. For the CDR3, the DNA is TGTGCCAGTAGTATTCGTCCCGGGACAGGGAGGAGTCAGCCCCAGCATTTT.

CDR3 residues: CASSQDRGFGQPQHF. For the CDR3, the DNA is TGCGCCAGCAGCCAAGACAGGGGGTTTGGGCAGCCCCAGCATTTT. The chain links TRBV4-3 to TRBJ1-5, with 7 bases lining up with TRBD1. Germline V lookup: CDR1 LGHNA, CDR2 YSLEER. Germline trimming cut 0 bases from V and 7 bases from J; bases unmatched to any gene: 6. The CDR3 totals 15 residues.

The chain links TRBV7-8 to TRBJ2-1, with D possibly matching TRBD2 (6 bases). Germline assignment: CDR1 SGHVS and CDR2 FQNEAQ. Trimming took off 3 bases at V and 6 bases at J, with 12 bases between the two ends. CDR3 length equals 14 residues. The CDR3 is CASSFRDWANEQFF. The DNA of the CDR3 is TGTGCCAGCAGCTTTCGGGACTGGGCCAATGAGCAGTTCTTC.

V is TRBV12-2 and J is TRBJ1-1; TRBD1 was called by the table and not checked on the DNA. TRBV12-2 is recorded as a pseudogene. This CDR3 region has 17 residues. CDR3 sequence (DNA): TGTGCAAGTCGCTTAGCGTCCCCTGCAGAACCGAACACTGAAGCTTTCTTT. Translation: CASRLASPAEPNTEAFF.

V usage is TRBV18 and J usage is TRBJ2-1; 12 nucleotides match TRBD2. Per the germline V gene, CDR1 is KGHSH and CDR2 is LQKENI. V lost 3 bases and J lost 5; bases outside the gene matches: 11. The CDR3 length is 18 residues. CDR3 in DNA: TGTGCCAGCTCACCGGGCGGACTAGCGGGAAGGCGCGACAATGAGCAGTTCTTC. Translation: CASSPGGLAGRRDNEQFF.

A remark on this clone: A junction end diverges from the germline sequence, so it may reflect a read error. V gene TRBV7-7 combines with J gene TRBJ2-2; 11 positions match TRBD2. In germline, CDR1 is SSHAT, CDR2 FNYEAQ (reference sequence). CDR3 length: 15 residues. The CDR3 bases are TGTGCTAGCAGCCGTTCCGGGACTAGCGGCGGGGAGCTGTTTTTT. Its protein is CASSRSGTSGGELFF.

The CDR3 coding sequence is TGTGCCAGCAGCAAAGTCCCCCGATGGCGGCGAGAGACCCAGTACTTC. Translation gives CASSKVPRWRRETQYF. V usage is TRBV21-1 and J usage is TRBJ2-5; TRBD2, the D gene given by the table, was not confirmed from the DNA. TRBV21-1 is listed as a pseudogene. The CDR3 extends over 16 amino acids.

The chain links TRBV7-2 to TRBJ1-5, with TRBD1 identical over 8 bases. Germline loops: CDR1 SGHTA, CDR2 FQGNSA. V lost 1 base and J lost 3; bases outside the gene matches: 8. CDR3 length: 17 residues. The CDR3 DNA reads as TGTGCCAGCAGCTTAGAGTCGTGGACAGGGTACAATCAGCCCCAGCATTTT. The encoded protein is CASSLESWTGYNQPQHF.

The V and J genes are TRBV10-1 and TRBJ2-1; possible D gene TRBD2, 5 bases. The V gene's germline CDR1 is WNHNN and CDR2 SYGVQD (reference sequence). The germline V and J ends were trimmed by 0 bases and 8 bases, with 14 bases remaining between them. The CDR3 covers 15 residues. CDR3 sequence (DNA): TGCGCCAGCAGTGAGTCTCGGGGAGAAGGCGATGAGCAGTTCTTC. Protein: CASSESRGEGDEQFF.

V and J are TRBV7-2 and TRBJ1-6; D is undetermined. Germline loops: CDR1 SGHTA, CDR2 FQGNSA. Trimming pared 1 base from V and 7 bases from J, leaving 5 bases between. This CDR3 region has 13 residues. CDR3 sequence reads: CASSLGRNSPLHF. CDR3 DNA sequence: TGTGCCAGCAGCTTAGGGAGAAATTCACCCCTCCACTTT.

This chain connects TRBV6-6 to TRBJ1-6, with 10 nucleotides matching TRBD1. J was trimmed by 5 bases and V by 5 bases; bases with no gene match: 6. The CDR3 sequence is 16 residues long. Germline CDR1 is MNHNY and CDR2 is SVGAGI (reference sequence). This CDR3 reads CASSRGQGGNNSPLHF. The CDR3 nucleotides read TGTGCCAGCAGTCGAGGACAGGGGGGCAATAATTCACCCCTCCACTTT.

The CDR3 sequence is CASSLIANTGELFF. DNA of the CDR3: TGTGCCAGCAGCTTAATCGCGAACACCGGGGAGCTGTTTTTT. The rearrangement joins TRBV7-2 to TRBJ2-2, with D unresolved. Germline loops: CDR1 SGHTA, CDR2 FQGNSA. Trimming left V 2 bases short and J 0 bases short, with 4 bases between. The CDR3 covers 14 residues.

The table lists this clone with a count of one. The genes are TRBV19 and TRBJ1-1; D is uncertain. Germline lookup yields CDR1 LNHDA and CDR2 SQIVND (reference sequence). The CDR3 contains 14 residues. V lost 4 bases, J lost 1 base, and 10 bases lay in between. CDR3 sequence reads: CASSTIQQNTEAFF. The CDR3 nucleotides read TGTGCCAGTAGTACCATACAACAGAACACTGAAGCTTTCTTT. The whole variable domain, filled in from reference TRBV19 and TRBJ1-1, reads DGGITQSPKYLFRKEGQNVTLSCEQNLNHDAMYWYRQDPGQGLRLIYYSQIVNDFQKGDIAEGYSVSREKKESFPLTVTSAQKNPTAFYLCASSTIQQNTEAFFGQGTRLTVV.

The genes are TRBV11-2 and TRBJ2-1; D not resolved. Trimming shortened V by 1 base and J by 6 bases, and 10 bases separated the two germline ends. Germline CDR1 and CDR2: SGHAT and FQNNGV. This CDR3 is built from 14 residues. As DNA, the CDR3 is TGTGCCAGCAGCTTAGGTGGCCGAATCAATGAGCAGTTCTTC. Protein sequence: CASSLGGRINEQFF.

This clone was seen only a few times. V and J are TRBV29-1 and TRBJ1-1; no firm D call. CDR3 size: 11 residues. Germline V gene lookup returns CDR1 SQVTM and CDR2 ANQGSEA. Trimming took 7 bases from V and 4 from J, leaving 10 bases between them. CDR3 protein: CSGALSTEAFF. The CDR3 nucleotides read TGCAGCGGGGCCTTGAGCACTGAAGCTTTCTTT.

The chain joins TRBV29-1 to TRBJ2-7; TRBD2 agrees at 12 bases. Trimming took 4 bases from V and 4 from J; bases not matched to a gene: 5. This CDR3 has 14 amino acids. The germline CDR1 and CDR2 sequences are SQVTM and ANQGSEA. In DNA form, the CDR3 reads TGCAGCGTTGTGGGTGGGACTAGCGGGTACGAGCAGTACGTC. Its translation: CSVVGGTSGYEQYV.

The genes are TRBV3-1 (or the pseudogene TRBV3-2) and TRBJ2-5; no firm D call. V dropped 6 bases and J dropped 4 bases, with 12 bases sitting between them. In germline, CDR1 is LGHDT, CDR2 YNNKEL (reference sequence). The CDR3 length is 13 residues. The CDR3 spells CASRKPQAETQYF. The CDR3 region has the DNA TGTGCCAGCAGGAAACCGCAGGCAGAGACCCAGTACTTC.

The V call is TRBV5-1, the J call TRBJ2-7, with 9 bases lining up with TRBD1. CDR3 size: 15 residues. V shed 3 bases, J shed 1 base, and the junction held 5 bases outside the gene matches. CDR1 and CDR2 from the germline V gene are SGHRS and YFSETQ. The CDR3 sequence: CASSSSGTGSYEQYF. The CDR3 coding sequence is TGCGCCAGCAGCTCATCCGGGACAGGGTCCTACGAGCAGTACTTC.

The chain employs TRBV12-5 and TRBJ1-1; D might be TRBD1 (6 bases). The length of the CDR3 is 14 residues. Germline CDR1 and CDR2: LGHNT and FRNRAP. V was pared by 3 bases and J by 4 bases, with 12 bases between. CDR3 nucleotides: TGTGCTAGTGGTTTTAGGGGGGGCGGCACTGAAGCTTTCTTT. Its protein product is CASGFRGGGTEAFF.

The V and J genes are TRBV3-1 (or the pseudogene TRBV3-2) and TRBJ2-2; D uncertain. The CDR3 runs 13 residues. Germline CDR1 and CDR2: LGHDT and YNNKEL (reference sequence). V shed 1 base and J shed 5 bases, with 5 bases lying between them. The CDR3 protein is CASSQVYTGELFF. Written as DNA, the CDR3 is TGTGCCAGCAGCCAAGTGTATACCGGGGAGCTGTTTTTT.

The chain employs TRBV19 and TRBJ1-5; TRBD1 matches at 8 bases. V was pared by 8 bases and J by 1 base, with 13 bases of the junction left unmatched. The CDR3 is 17 residues long. Germline CDR1 is LNHDA and CDR2 is SQIVND (reference sequence). CDR3 sequence reads: CASLSTSTGVSNQPQHF. CDR3 nucleotides: TGTGCCAGTTTATCCACCTCGACAGGGGTGAGCAATCAGCCCCAGCATTTT.